This T cell receptor (beta chain) was sequenced during a study of graft-versus-host responses after intestinal transplantation. Study overall: The study gave all recipients anti-thymocyte globulin induction, then tacrolimus and steroids for approximately three years. Study observations and caveats: Peak levels of circulating GvH clones tracked with early post-transplant HvG declines. Investigators detected GvH clones in recipient marrow, with some emerging earlier in ileum or blood. Patients with graft-donor T cell macrochimerism had high graft-versus-host to host-versus-graft clonal ratios in allografts.

This clone was observed once. Antigen specificity is unknown. Repertoires were generated with immunoSEQ multiplex PCR, while TCRdb's copy carries only in-frame clones and drops some. The table includes tens of thousands of clones, roughly 93% detected once. From germline, CDR1 is MGHRA and CDR2 YSYEKL. This CDR3 contains 17 residues. Trimming took off 0 bases at V and 14 bases at J, with 23 bases between the two ends. This chain joins TRBV4-1 and TRBJ1-6; D is unresolved. The source material was unstimulated CD4+ T cells sorted from spleen or lymph node cells, sampled before transplant. The sequence came from a human donor who was the organ donor for an intestinal transplant. CDR3 residues: CASSQDNTRSLVWTLHF. The CDR3 DNA is TGCGCCAGCAGCCAAGATAACACGCGGTCGTTGGTCTGGACCCTCCACTTT.